One sample yielded the 21 T cell receptor beta chains listed below, sequenced in a study of blood T cell repertoires in COVID-19 (dated by TCRdb to about 2020). Libraries came from the immunoSEQ multiplex PCR assay. This immuneACCESS table, as held by TCRdb, lists in-frame sequences with V and J called but not all clones. Of the missing ones, under half trace to an unresolved V gene in checked studies; the others have no known cause. The sample includes about 81,000 clones, with about nine tenths observed a single time. More than 10% of the sample goes to the ten largest clones. The sample was peripheral blood. These TCRs come from a man aged 65 to 79 with active or convalescent COVID-19.

In this sample, this clone turned up once. The CDR3 bases are TGCGCCAGGTACAGGGTCAGAGGTGGCTACACCTTC. It encodes CARYRVRGGYTF. The chain couples TRBV10-1 to TRBJ1-2; the D gene is possibly TRBD1 (6 bases). There are 12 residues in the CDR3. Germline values: CDR1 WNHNN, CDR2 SYGVQD (reference sequence). The V and J ends lost 9 bases and 7 bases respectively, with 15 bases between them.

This clone was picked up a small number of times. The chain joins TRBV4-1 to TRBJ1-1, with TRBD1 identical over 7 bases. The CDR3 sequence is 14 residues long. Per germline, CDR1 MGHRA and CDR2 YSYEKL. Germline trimming cut 4 bases from V and 1 base from J; bases unmatched to any gene: 3. Written as DNA, the CDR3 is TGCGCCAGCAGCCGCGGACAGGAGAACACTGAAGCTTTCTTT. Protein: CASSRGQENTEAFF.

V gene TRBV27 combines with J gene TRBJ2-6; perhaps TRBD1 as D (5 bases). Germline-derived CDR1 and CDR2 are MNHEY and SMNVEV (reference sequence). This CDR3 region has 16 residues. The V gene lost 2 bases and the J gene lost 2 bases, with 10 bases spanning the gap. CDR3: CASSLLGAPGANVLTF. The CDR3 DNA sequence: TGTGCCAGCAGTTTACTTGGGGCGCCTGGGGCCAACGTCCTGACTTTC.

The chain uses TRBV10-3 and TRBJ1-5; D is unclear. The ends were cut back, 3 bases at V and 3 bases at J, with 18 bases in the middle. The CDR3 is made up of 17 amino acids. Per the germline V gene, CDR1 is ENHRY and CDR2 is SYGVKD. DNA of the CDR3: TGTGCCATCAGTGATGTCAGCGTGGCTGCCTACAATCAGCCCCAGCATTTT. Its translation: CAISDVSVAAYNQPQHF.

The chain links TRBV6-5 to TRBJ2-2; no firm D call. Trimming cost V 7 bases and J 4 bases, with 4 bases left between them. Germline V lookup: CDR1 MNHEY, CDR2 SVGAGI. The CDR3 sequence is 11 residues long. The CDR3 spells CASTSTGELFF. As DNA, the CDR3 is TGTGCCAGCACTAGCACCGGGGAGCTGTTTTTT.

This clone was seen just once. This chain joins TRBV28 and TRBJ1-2; 8 bases map to TRBD1. The V and J ends lost 5 bases and 8 bases, in that order; junction bases with no gene match: 7. The germline CDR1 and CDR2 sequences are MDHEN and SYDVKM. This CDR3 region has 13 residues. The CDR3, as DNA: TGTGCCAGCAGTGCAGACAGGGGATTGGGCTACACCTTC. Residues: CASSADRGLGYTF.

The chain has TRBV5-1 and TRBJ2-7; 7 bases align to TRBD2. CDR3 length: 15 amino acids. The germline V gene has CDR1 SGHRS and CDR2 YFSETQ. Trimming cost V 0 bases and J 0 bases; bases outside gene matches: 3. CDR3 nucleotide sequence: TGCGCCAGCAGCTTGGTGCGGGGGAACTCCTACGAGCAGTACTTC. Translated, it gives CASSLVRGNSYEQYF.

This clone was recorded once. The chain carries TRBV12-3 or TRBV12-4 and TRBJ1-2; TRBD1 is a possible D gene (6 bases). Trimming shortened V by 5 bases and J by 3 bases, and 10 bases separated the two germline ends. The CDR3 contains 13 residues. The CDR3 DNA reads TGTGCCAGCAGTCCACAGGGTTACTATGGCTACACCTTC. It is translated as CASSPQGYYGYTF.

The chain is built from TRBV7-9 and TRBJ1-4; 8 bases match TRBD1. The ends lost 2 bases at V and 8 bases at J; junction bases unmatched: 7. The CDR3 spans 15 residues. Germline V lookup: CDR1 SEHNR, CDR2 FQNEAQ (reference sequence). This chain's CDR3 is CASSLLRRGLEKLFF. In nucleotides, the CDR3 is TGTGCCAGCAGCTTACTACGCAGGGGGCTGGAAAAACTGTTTTTT.

The sample holds a few counts of this clone. V is TRBV10-3 and J is TRBJ2-3; TRBD1 aligns across 9 bases. Germline CDR1 and CDR2: ENHRY and SYGVKD. V lost 4 bases, J lost 3 bases, and 5 bases stayed unmatched. The CDR3 totals 15 residues. CDR3 in DNA: TGTGCCATCAGTGTAGGGGACAGGGAAACAGATACGCAGTATTTT. Its translation: CAISVGDRETDTQYF.

The gene calls are TRBV21-1 and TRBJ1-5. TRBV21-1 is a pseudogene segment. There are 16 residues in the CDR3. CDR3: CASSKAEGLGNQPQHF. In DNA, the CDR3 is TGTGCCAGCAGCAAAGCGGAGGGATTGGGCAATCAGCCCCAGCATTTT.

This rearrangement joins TRBV2 to TRBJ1-5, with 10 bases identical to TRBD1. The junction had 3 bases not matched to a gene; V was cut back by 6 bases and J by 4 bases. CDR3 length: 14 residues. Germline-derived CDR1 and CDR2 are SNHLY and FYNNEI. CDR3 region: CASRGTGANQPQHF. The CDR3 DNA reads TGTGCCAGCAGGGGGACAGGGGCTAATCAGCCCCAGCATTTT.

The rearrangement links TRBV10-2 to TRBJ1-1; no definite D call. CDR1 and CDR2 from the germline V gene are WSHSY and SAAADI. The V gene lost 3 bases and the J gene lost 1 base, with 6 bases spanning the gap. This CDR3 is 13 amino acids long. Here the CDR3 DNA reads TGCGCCAGCAGTGATCGGGGGAACACTGAAGCTTTCTTT. Translation gives CASSDRGNTEAFF.

The chain recombines TRBV4-1 with TRBJ2-2; D perhaps matches TRBD1 (5 bases). Trimming removed 5 bases at V and 0 bases at J, with 16 bases between. Germline loops: CDR1 MGHRA, CDR2 YSYEKL. The length of the CDR3 is 17 residues. The CDR3 here is CASSFFQGPPNTGELFF. The CDR3 nucleotides are TGCGCCAGCAGCTTCTTCCAGGGTCCCCCGAACACCGGGGAGCTGTTTTTT.

This chain connects TRBV29-1 to TRBJ2-7; 7 positions agree with TRBD1. Germline V gives CDR1 SQVTM, CDR2 ANQGSEA. The length of the CDR3 is 15 residues. The V and J ends lost 7 bases and 9 bases, in that order; junction bases with no gene match: 21. CDR3 nucleotides: TGCAGCGCCGCAGGTGGGGGACAGATAGAATCCGGGCAGTACTTC. Its protein is CSAAGGGQIESGQYF.

DNA of the CDR3: TGTGCCAGCAGCTTAGCTTCCAGCGCTTCCTACGAGCAGTACTTC. This codes for CASSLASSASYEQYF. V usage is TRBV7-2 and J usage is TRBJ2-7; D unresolved. The CDR3 sequence is 15 residues long. Germline V gives CDR1 SGHTA, CDR2 FQGNSA. Trimming shortened V by 0 bases and J by 1 base, and 10 bases separated the two germline ends.

The chain is built from TRBV18 and TRBJ1-1, with 7 nucleotides matching TRBD1. The germline CDR1 and CDR2 sequences are KGHSH and LQKENI. The CDR3 loop spans 13 amino acids. The V and J ends lost 4 bases and 8 bases, in that order; junction bases with no gene match: 7. The DNA of the CDR3 is TGTGCCAGCTCACTAACATCGGGACAGGAAGCTTTCTTT. Amino acids: CASSLTSGQEAFF.

The chain links TRBV19 to TRBJ1-2; D ambiguous. The CDR3 loop spans 13 amino acids. Trimming took off 5 bases at V and 2 bases at J, with 9 bases between the two ends. Germline V gene data show CDR1 as LNHDA and CDR2 as SQIVND (reference sequence). The CDR3 DNA follows: TGTGCCAGTAGTTCGTCGGGGAACTATGGCTACACCTTC. Encoded protein: CASSSSGNYGYTF. Combining the CDR3 with reference TRBV19 and TRBJ1-2 gives the whole variable domain DGGITQSPKYLFRKEGQNVTLSCEQNLNHDAMYWYRQDPGQGLRLIYYSQIVNDFQKGDIAEGYSVSREKKESFPLTVTSAQKNPTAFYLCASSSSGNYGYTFGSGTRLTVV.

The chain employs TRBV19 and TRBJ1-1; 7 nucleotides agree with TRBD1. After removal of 4 bases from V and 1 base from J, the junction contained 3 bases not matched to a gene. This CDR3 is 14 amino acids long. In germline, CDR1 is LNHDA, CDR2 SQIVND (reference sequence). The CDR3 spells CASSKTGRNTEAFF. In DNA, the CDR3 is TGTGCCAGTAGTAAGACAGGGCGGAACACTGAAGCTTTCTTT.

The chain couples TRBV5-6 to TRBJ2-7, with 10 bases matching TRBD2. CDR1 and CDR2 (germline): SGHDT, YYEEEE. J lost 6 bases, V lost 0 bases, and 9 bases had no gene match. CDR3 size: 16 residues. As DNA, the CDR3 is TGTGCCAGCAGCTTGGTGGGTAGCGGGGGGCCGCGCGAGCAGTACTTC. Encoded protein: CASSLVGSGGPREQYF.

The chain carries TRBV4-1 and TRBJ2-3, with 8 positions matching TRBD2. V was clipped by 1 base and J by 1 base; unmatched bases: 16. CDR3 length equals 20 residues. Germline V gives CDR1 MGHRA, CDR2 YSYEKL. In DNA form, the CDR3 reads TGCGCCAGCAGCCAAGGAACCCCCGCGGGGGGACCAACTGGCACAGATACGCAGTATTTT. Protein product: CASSQGTPAGGPTGTDTQYF.